This T cell receptor (beta chain) derives from a study of cytomegalovirus exposure and HLA in healthy donors. Overall study: There were roughly 110 million unique TCR beta sequences, drawn from roughly 200 million T cells, in an earlier analysis.

V dropped 0 bases and J dropped 5 bases, with 11 bases sitting between them. The CDR3 is made up of 16 amino acids. Germline V gene sequence: CDR1 MNHEY, CDR2 SVGAGI. With respect to this clone: The antigen remains unidentified.

General observations from the study: Later analysis identified a missense DCLRE1C variant that was linked to TCR beta V- and J-gene trimming. An assumption of roughly uniform sequencing depth across donors underlay the presence/absence analyses.

Primers for the PCR totalled 60 Vbeta and 13 Jbeta. Only in-frame clones appear in the TCRdb table, and some are missing; sequencing was by immunoSEQ multiplex PCR. Here the sample spans 130,000 or so clones, roughly 86% being singletons. The clonotype was recovered from a man aged 18 to 30 in good health and CMV-seropositive. This chain uses TRBV6-5 with TRBJ2-6, with a weak D call TRBD1 (6 bases). Specimen: PBMCs. The CDR3 region is CASSYSQGRRANVLTF. DNA of the CDR3: TGTGCCAGCAGTTACTCTCAGGGGCGGAGGGCCAACGTCCTGACTTTC.